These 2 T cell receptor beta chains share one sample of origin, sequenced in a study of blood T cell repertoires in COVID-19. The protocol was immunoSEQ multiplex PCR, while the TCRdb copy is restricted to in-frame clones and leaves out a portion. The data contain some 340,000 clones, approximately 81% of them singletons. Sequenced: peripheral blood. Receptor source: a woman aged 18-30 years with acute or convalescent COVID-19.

In DNA, the CDR3 is TGTGCCAGCAGCTCTCCCGTGGCGGCAGCTAACACCGGGGAGCTGTTTTTT. It specifies CASSSPVAAANTGELFF. This rearrangement joins TRBV7-9 to TRBJ2-2; unclear D gene. The CDR3 consists of 17 residues. Germline assignment: CDR1 SEHNR and CDR2 FQNEAQ (reference sequence). The V gene lost 4 bases and the J gene lost 2 bases, with 17 bases spanning the gap.

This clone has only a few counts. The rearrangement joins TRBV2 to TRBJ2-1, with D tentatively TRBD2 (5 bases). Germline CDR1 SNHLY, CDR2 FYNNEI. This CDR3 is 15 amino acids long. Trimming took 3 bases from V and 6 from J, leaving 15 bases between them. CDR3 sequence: CASSDPNTRVNEQFF. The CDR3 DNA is TGTGCCAGCAGTGACCCCAATACTAGAGTCAATGAGCAGTTCTTC.